This TCR beta chain was recorded in a study of CD8 T cells in Susac syndrome. Germline lookup yields CDR1 SGHRS and CDR2 YFSETQ. J lost 5 bases, V lost 3 bases, and 7 bases had no gene match. CDR3 size: 14 residues. The CD8+ and CD4+ T cells were negatively isolated, with the TEMRA cells enriched by FACS. RNA, at about 0.5 to 1 ug, was reverse transcribed with random hexamers. TCRdb used MiXCR to reprocess the immunoSEQ multiplex PCR reads, holding one entry per CDR3 protein. The table records 100,000 to 150,000 distinct CDR3 sequences, approximately 95% of them present only once. This clonotype was obtained from a human donor with multiple sclerosis. Sequenced input: CD8+ T cells from PBMCs. This chain joins TRBV5-1 and TRBJ2-7, with TRBD1 identical over 8 bases. The DNA of the CDR3 is TGCGCCAGCAGCTCCGGGACAGGCTTCCACGAGCAGTACTTC. Translating it yields CASSSGTGFHEQYF.